The 29 T cell receptor beta chains in this list originate from one sample, sequenced in a study of T-cell reconstitution after alpha-beta-depleted transplantation in children. The library targeted TCRbeta and was prepared with unique molecular identifiers. One entry per CDR3 protein results from TCRdb running MiXCR on the PCR reads. This sample has 170,000 or so distinct CDR3 sequences; more than 6.5% occur once, and the top ten carry more than 2.5%. Sequences were derived from PBMCs from the stem cell graft donor, sampled from the stem cell graft. These receptors came from a human donor who donated a stem cell graft to a child with Wiskott-Aldrich syndrome.

This clonotype was detected only a few times. The chain employs TRBV11-2 and TRBJ2-2; TRBD1 aligns across 12 bases. The CDR3 runs 18 residues. The V gene's germline CDR1 is SGHAT and CDR2 FQNNGV. V gave up 1 base and J gave up 6 bases; unmatched junction bases: 9. CDR3 coding DNA: TGTGCCAGCAGCTTAGTTCGGGGGACAGGGGGCGCTTCCGGGGAGCTGTTTTTT. Its translation is CASSLVRGTGGASGELFF.

This chain connects TRBV11-3 to TRBJ2-3; the match to TRBD2 covers 8 bases. The CDR3 covers 15 residues. V shed 5 bases and J 4 bases; nucleotides not matched to a gene: 8. In germline, CDR1 is SGHNT, CDR2 YENEEA. Here the CDR3 DNA reads TGTGCCAGCAGCCGAGCGGGGGAGGGCGCAGATACGCAGTATTTT. Translation gives CASSRAGEGADTQYF.

This clonotype occurred many times. J is TRBJ2-3 and V is TRBV5-6, with 8 bases matching TRBD1. The V gene's germline CDR1 is SGHDT and CDR2 YYEEEE. V lost 4 bases, J lost 9 bases, and 10 bases stayed unmatched. The CDR3 is made up of 14 amino acids. DNA for the CDR3: TGTGCCAGCAGCCACCTAAAGGACAGGGACACGCAGTATTTT. Encoded protein: CASSHLKDRDTQYF.

This clonotype was seen ten or more times. This chain connects TRBV7-8 to TRBJ2-2; TRBD2 agrees at 7 bases. The trim removed 5 bases at V and 6 bases at J, leaving 6 bases unmatched. CDR1 and CDR2 from the germline V gene are SGHVS and FQNEAQ. The CDR3 is made up of 14 amino acids. CDR3 residues: CASSAWTSSGELFF. The CDR3 nucleotides read TGTGCCAGCAGCGCCTGGACTAGTTCCGGGGAGCTGTTTTTT.

This clonotype has ten or more counts. The chain links TRBV29-1 to TRBJ2-1; 11 bases are a match to TRBD2. J was trimmed by 7 bases and V by 5 bases; bases with no gene match: 4. The CDR3 totals 13 residues. Germline-derived CDR1 and CDR2 are SQVTM and ANQGSEA. CDR3 loop: CSVPGLAVNEQFF. The CDR3 coding sequence is TGCAGCGTTCCGGGACTAGCGGTGAATGAGCAGTTCTTC.

Many counts were recorded for this clonotype. The chain combines TRBV4-3 with TRBJ2-1; D ambiguous. Germline V gene lookup returns CDR1 LGHNA and CDR2 YSLEER. This CDR3 has 15 amino acids. Trimming stripped 4 bases from V and 0 bases from J, with 10 bases between. CDR3 bases: TGCGCCAGCAGCCTGAGCGTAAGCTCCTACAATGAGCAGTTCTTC. Translation gives CASSLSVSSYNEQFF.

This clonotype was seen at least ten times. This chain joins TRBV29-1 and TRBJ2-7; 15 bases match TRBD2. The J segment lost 3 bases and the V segment lost 2 bases, leaving 11 bases of the junction unmatched. Germline assignment: CDR1 SQVTM and CDR2 ANQGSEA. The CDR3 runs 18 residues. CDR3 region: CSVEKVNGLAGGDYEQYF. The DNA of the CDR3 is TGCAGCGTTGAAAAGGTTAACGGACTAGCGGGAGGGGACTACGAGCAGTACTTC.

In this sample, this clonotype turned up many times. This rearrangement joins TRBV6-2 or TRBV6-3 to TRBJ2-1; 8 nucleotides match TRBD2. The CDR3 covers 11 residues. CDR1 is MNHEY and CDR2 is SVGEGT in the germline V gene. Trimming at V came to 10 bases and at J to 15 bases, leaving 11 bases not matched to a gene. This chain's CDR3 is CATKLAERRFF. CDR3 sequence (DNA): TGTGCCACCAAACTAGCGGAGAGAAGGTTCTTC.

The chain joins TRBV7-2 to TRBJ2-7; perhaps TRBD1 as D (5 bases). Germline CDR1 is SGHTA and CDR2 is FQGNSA. This CDR3 is 15 amino acids long. Trimming took 1 base from V and 2 from J, leaving 12 bases between them. CDR3 sequence reads: CASSLGGVAPYEQYF. In DNA form, the CDR3 reads TGTGCCAGCAGCTTAGGGGGCGTCGCACCCTACGAGCAGTACTTC.

This clonotype was observed many times. The chain uses TRBV6-5 and TRBJ2-1, with 13 positions matching TRBD2. CDR1 MNHEY and CDR2 SVGAGI come from the germline V gene. This CDR3 has 17 residues. V shed 6 bases and J 0 bases; nucleotides not matched to a gene: 5. CDR3 nucleotides: TGTGCCAGCAGAGGACTAGCGGGGGAGAACTCCTACAATGAGCAGTTCTTC. Amino acid sequence: CASRGLAGENSYNEQFF.

This rearrangement joins TRBV18 to TRBJ2-7; D perhaps matches TRBD1 (5 bases). The CDR3 has 13 residues. Germline loops: CDR1 KGHSH, CDR2 LQKENI. The V and J ends lost 4 bases and 3 bases respectively, with 10 bases between them. Here the CDR3 reads CASSQRQHYEQYF. In DNA, the CDR3 is TGTGCCAGCTCACAGAGACAGCACTACGAGCAGTACTTC.

At least ten counts were recorded for this clonotype. V usage is TRBV6-4 and J usage is TRBJ2-2; no clear D. The CDR3 is 14 amino acids. V was trimmed by 4 bases and J by 4 bases, leaving 10 bases between them. Germline V gene data show CDR1 as MRHNA and CDR2 as SNTAGT. The CDR3 loop is CASSVSWSTGELFF. CDR3 DNA sequence: TGTGCCAGCAGTGTCTCTTGGTCCACCGGGGAGCTGTTTTTT.

This clonotype was seen only a few times. The chain combines TRBV3-1 with TRBJ1-2; D gene uncertain. The CDR3 contains 14 residues. Germline-derived CDR1 and CDR2 are LGHDT and YNNKEL (reference sequence). Trimming took off 0 bases at V and 4 bases at J, with 9 bases between the two ends. The CDR3 reads CASSQDWGFYGYTF. The CDR3 DNA reads as TGTGCCAGCAGCCAAGATTGGGGATTCTATGGCTACACCTTC.

V and J are TRBV28 and TRBJ1-1; D is uncertain. The CDR3 covers 15 residues. V was trimmed by 5 bases and J by 8 bases, leaving 21 bases between them. Germline V gene lookup returns CDR1 MDHEN and CDR2 SYDVKM. Written as DNA, the CDR3 is TGTGCCAGCAGTCCCCCGGGCGTGAATGTAGGAGAAGCTTTCTTT. Residues: CASSPPGVNVGEAFF.

This clonotype occurred a few times. V usage is TRBV24-1 and J usage is TRBJ1-1, with a weak D call TRBD1 (5 bases). CDR1 and CDR2 (germline): KGHDR, SFDVKD. CDR3 length: 14 amino acids. Trimming cost V 0 bases and J 10 bases, with 14 bases left between them. The CDR3 spells CATSDLSSGQGAFF. In nucleotides, the CDR3 is TGTGCCACCAGTGATTTGTCGTCAGGGCAAGGAGCTTTCTTT.

In this sample, this clonotype turned up many times. The chain links TRBV12-3 or TRBV12-4 to TRBJ1-3, with TRBD1 identical over 10 bases. V shed 8 bases and J 7 bases; nucleotides not matched to a gene: 11. CDR3 length: 15 amino acids. This CDR3 reads CASGRDRGLSNTIYF. The CDR3 DNA sequence: TGTGCCAGCGGCCGAGACAGGGGGCTTTCGAACACCATATATTTT.

This clonotype was counted ten times or more. V is TRBV12-3 or TRBV12-4 and J is TRBJ2-2; 9 nucleotides align to TRBD2. Unmatched junction bases numbered 5, after V lost 3 bases and J lost 6 bases. The CDR3 spans 15 residues. CDR3: CASSFSGSRPGELFF. The CDR3 coding sequence is TGTGCCAGCAGTTTTAGCGGGAGTAGACCCGGGGAGCTGTTTTTT.

This clonotype appeared many times. The gene calls are TRBV5-1 and TRBJ2-1; 12 bases line up with TRBD2. CDR1 and CDR2 from the germline V gene are SGHRS and YFSETQ. V trimming: 4 bases; J trimming: 3 bases; junction bases outside the gene matches: 11. This CDR3 is built from 18 residues. CDR3 amino acids: CASSPGRLAGEFYNEQFF. The CDR3 nucleotides read TGCGCCAGCAGCCCGGGCAGACTAGCGGGAGAATTCTACAATGAGCAGTTCTTC.

J is TRBJ2-1 and V is TRBV7-9; 7 bases match TRBD1. Germline trimming cut 4 bases from V and 9 bases from J; bases unmatched to any gene: 6. Per the germline V gene, CDR1 is SEHNR and CDR2 is FQNEAQ (reference sequence). The CDR3 totals 13 residues. The CDR3 spells CASSSDRVSEQFF. The CDR3 DNA is TGTGCCAGCAGCTCCGACAGGGTTAGTGAGCAGTTCTTC. Drawing the rest from reference TRBV7-9 and TRBJ2-1, the complete variable domain is DTGVSQNPRHKITKRGQNVTFRCDPISEHNRLYWYRQTLGQGPEFLTYFQNEAQLEKSRLLSDRFSAERPKGSFSTLEIQRTEQGDSAMYLCASSSDRVSEQFFGPGTRLTVL.

This clonotype has ten or more counts. The chain joins TRBV20-1 to TRBJ1-5; the match to TRBD1 covers 7 bases. This CDR3 has 12 residues. Per germline, CDR1 DFQATT and CDR2 SNEGSKA (reference sequence). Trimming took 5 bases from V and 9 from J; bases not matched to a gene: 7. This chain's CDR3 is CSAGTAVTPQHF. CDR3 nucleotide sequence: TGCAGTGCTGGGACAGCTGTTACGCCCCAGCATTTT.

This clonotype was seen repeatedly, ten times or more. The chain couples TRBV7-9 to TRBJ1-1; weak D call: TRBD1 (5 bases). This CDR3 contains 13 residues. V was trimmed by 4 bases and J by 10 bases, leaving 16 bases between them. Germline CDR1 reads SEHNR; CDR2 reads FQNEAQ (reference sequence). The CDR3 here is CASSSNQGTGAFF. CDR3 coding DNA: TGTGCCAGCAGCTCCAATCAGGGAACAGGAGCTTTCTTT.

The table lists this clonotype with many counts. The chain uses TRBV24-1 and TRBJ2-2; D perhaps matches TRBD2 (7 bases). Germline CDR1 KGHDR, CDR2 SFDVKD. Trimming shortened V by 5 bases and J by 6 bases, and 18 bases separated the two germline ends. The CDR3 covers 16 residues. DNA of the CDR3: TGTGCCACCAGTGCCCTTCGGGGGGCGGATGCCGGGGAGCTGTTTTTT. Translating it yields CATSALRGADAGELFF.

This clonotype was seen repeatedly, ten times or more. The rearrangement links TRBV5-1 to TRBJ2-3; no firm D call. Germline-derived CDR1 and CDR2 are SGHRS and YFSETQ. This CDR3 has 14 amino acids. Trimming removed 4 bases at V and 0 bases at J, with 9 bases between. This CDR3 reads CASSVTPSTDTQYF. CDR3 sequence (DNA): TGCGCCAGCAGCGTAACCCCTAGCACAGATACGCAGTATTTT.

In the case of this clonotype: Possible read error: a much larger clone is one base away. The rearrangement links TRBV29-1 to TRBJ2-3; D perhaps matches TRBD1 (5 bases). CDR1 and CDR2 from the germline V gene are SQVTM and ANQGSEA. This CDR3 is built from 12 residues. CDR3 protein: CSVTEGTDTRYF. CDR3 DNA: TGCAGCGTGACAGAAGGCACAGATACGCGGTATTTT.

In this sample, this clonotype turned up many times. The gene calls are TRBV6-5 and TRBJ1-1; 7 nucleotides line up with TRBD1. The germline V gene encodes CDR1 MNHEY and CDR2 SVGAGI. CDR3 size: 14 residues. Losses at the gene ends were 2 bases for V and 8 bases for J; bases not matched to a gene: 8. DNA of the CDR3: TGTGCCAGCAGTTACATGGGGACAGACTACGAAGCTTTCTTT. It encodes CASSYMGTDYEAFF.

In this sample, this clonotype turned up a few times. In DNA, the CDR3 is TGTGCCACCAGTGATTTATCGGGGGGGGTCTACGAGCAGTACTTC. Encoded protein: CATSDLSGGVYEQYF. The V gene is TRBV24-1, the J gene TRBJ2-7, with TRBD2 matching 8 bases. The J segment lost 3 bases and the V segment lost 1 base, leaving 4 bases of the junction unmatched. The CDR3 consists of 15 residues. Germline V lookup: CDR1 KGHDR, CDR2 SFDVKD.

V is TRBV3-1 and J is TRBJ1-6, with D unresolved. The CDR3 has 13 amino acids. In germline, CDR1 is LGHDT, CDR2 YNNKEL (reference sequence). V lost 4 bases, J lost 10 bases, and 11 bases lay in between. For the CDR3, the DNA is TGTGCCAGCAGCCCCACTGACCCGTCACCCCTCCACTTT. This codes for CASSPTDPSPLHF.

This clonotype was picked up many times. V is TRBV5-1 and J is TRBJ2-7; D remains unclear. V dropped 2 bases and J dropped 6 bases, with 6 bases sitting between them. Germline V CDR1 and CDR2: SGHRS, YFSETQ. This CDR3 has 11 amino acids. The CDR3 DNA reads TGCGCCAGCAGCTTTGGTCCCGAGCAGTACTTC. It yields the protein CASSFGPEQYF.

Only a few counts were recorded for this clonotype. This chain links TRBV14 with TRBJ2-2, with no clear D. Per the germline V gene, CDR1 is SGHDN and CDR2 is FVKESK. The CDR3 covers 13 residues. V was trimmed by 4 bases and J by 4 bases, leaving 7 bases between them. For the CDR3, the DNA is TGTGCCAGCAGCCGGAAACGCACCGGGGAGCTGTTTTTT. This sequence encodes CASSRKRTGELFF.